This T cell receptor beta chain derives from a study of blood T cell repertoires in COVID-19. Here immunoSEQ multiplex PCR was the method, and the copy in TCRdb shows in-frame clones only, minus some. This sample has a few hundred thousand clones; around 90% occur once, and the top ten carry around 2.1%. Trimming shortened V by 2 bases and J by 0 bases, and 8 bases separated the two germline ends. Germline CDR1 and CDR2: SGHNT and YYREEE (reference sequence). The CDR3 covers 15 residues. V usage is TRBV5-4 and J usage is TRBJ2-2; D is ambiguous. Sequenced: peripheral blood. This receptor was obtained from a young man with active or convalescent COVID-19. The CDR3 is CASSFDASNTGELFF. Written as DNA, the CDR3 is TGTGCCAGCAGCTTCGATGCGTCGAACACCGGGGAGCTGTTTTTT.